What follows are 22 T cell receptor beta chains derived from one specimen sequenced in a study of early T cells in non-severe SARS-CoV-2 infection. TCRdb itself ran the 5' RACE reads through MiXCR, one entry per CDR3 protein. The table includes about 33,000 distinct CDR3 sequences, approximately 5.2% detected once. Specimen: whole blood. The receptor set was obtained from an adult who was a healthcare worker with PCR-confirmed SARS-CoV-2 infection or an uninfected control (not recorded which).

In its sample, this clonotype was seen many times. The gene calls are TRBV19 and TRBJ2-1; D is perhaps TRBD1 or TRBD2 (6 bases each). The ends were cut back, 5 bases at V and 3 bases at J, with 14 bases in the middle. The CDR3 totals 15 residues. Germline CDR1 reads LNHDA; CDR2 reads SQIVND (reference sequence). CDR3 loop: CASSSGGNDYNEQFF. CDR3 nucleotides: TGTGCCAGTAGTTCCGGGGGCAACGACTACAATGAGCAGTTCTTC.

This clonotype was seen at least ten times. The chain combines TRBV3-1 with TRBJ2-7; D is perhaps TRBD1 or TRBD2 (5 bases each). This CDR3 has 15 amino acids. V shed 1 base and J shed 4 bases, with 14 bases lying between them. Germline CDR1 is LGHDT and CDR2 is YNNKEL (reference sequence). CDR3 loop: CASSQVSRESYEQYF. The CDR3 coding sequence is TGTGCCAGCAGCCAAGTGTCCAGGGAGAGTTACGAGCAGTACTTC.

This clonotype was observed many times. The chain has TRBV7-9 and TRBJ2-6, with 10 positions matching TRBD1. In germline, CDR1 is SEHNR, CDR2 FQNEAQ (reference sequence). CDR3 length: 18 residues. The ends lost 5 bases at V and 1 base at J; junction bases unmatched: 8. In nucleotides, the CDR3 is TGTGCCAGCAGCCCAGGACAGGGGGAGCGATCTGGGGCCAACGTCCTGACTTTC. Translation gives CASSPGQGERSGANVLTF.

Turning to this clonotype: A much larger clone differs from this one at a single base, so this may be a read error. The chain employs TRBV6-2 or TRBV6-3 and TRBJ2-2; D is unresolved. The CDR3 runs to 16 residues. Germline CDR1 is MNHEY and CDR2 is SVGEGT. CDR3 nucleotides: TGTGCCAGCAGTTACTCGAGGCGGACGAAGACCGGGGAGCTGTTTTTT. Amino acid sequence: CASSYSRRTKTGELFF.

This clonotype was seen at least ten times. This rearrangement joins TRBV7-2 to TRBJ2-5; 8 bases are shared with TRBD1. Germline V gene data show CDR1 as SGHTA and CDR2 as FQGNSA. V lost 3 bases, J lost 1 base, and 7 bases stayed unmatched. The CDR3 loop spans 16 amino acids. The CDR3 DNA reads as TGTGCCAGCAGCTTCGGACAGGGTGCCCGCCAAGAGACCCAGTACTTC. Translated: CASSFGQGARQETQYF.

In regard to this clonotype: At one of its ends the junction is not consistent with the germline gene, which may arise from a read error. This rearrangement joins TRBV7-2 to TRBJ1-6; TRBD1 matches at 9 bases. This CDR3 comprises 19 residues. CDR1 and CDR2 from the germline V gene are SGHTA and FQGNSA. The CDR3 loop is CARSSPGQGIRSYNSPLHF. CDR3 DNA: TGTGCCCGCAGCTCTCCGGGACAGGGAATTCGCTCCTATAATTCACCCCTCCACTTT.

This clonotype was recorded many times. The V gene is TRBV13, the J gene TRBJ1-1; D may be TRBD1 (5 bases). The germline gives CDR1 PRHDT, CDR2 FYEKMQ (reference sequence). The CDR3 length is 14 residues. Trimming cost V 1 base and J 4 bases, with 10 bases left between them. The CDR3 sequence: CASSLEGGTTEAFF. The CDR3 nucleotides read TGTGCCAGCAGCTTAGAAGGTGGGACCACTGAAGCTTTCTTT.

The chain carries TRBV30 and TRBJ2-4; D is undetermined. V shed 2 bases and J shed 5 bases, with 4 bases lying between them. The CDR3 contains 11 residues. CDR1 is GTSNPN, CDR2 SVGIG, per germline (reference sequence). The CDR3 DNA reads as TGTGCCTGGAGTTGGGAAAACATTCAGTACTTC. Translated: CAWSWENIQYF.

Ten or more counts support this clonotype. This chain joins TRBV18 and TRBJ2-1; D might be TRBD1 or TRBD2, each matching 5 bases. Germline V gene data show CDR1 as KGHSH and CDR2 as LQKENI. The CDR3 totals 15 residues. V shed 3 bases and J shed 9 bases, with 18 bases lying between them. This chain's CDR3 is CASSPPGAERSEQFF. DNA for the CDR3: TGTGCCAGCTCACCCCCCGGGGCAGAGCGGAGTGAGCAGTTCTTC.

This clonotype appeared many times. This chain uses TRBV7-2 with TRBJ1-6, with D unresolved. Germline values: CDR1 SGHTA, CDR2 FQGNSA. The CDR3 is 15 residues long. The V end was cut by 1 base, the J end by 7 bases, with 11 bases between. The CDR3 protein is CASSLGGSRNSPLHF. As DNA, the CDR3 is TGTGCCAGCAGCTTAGGCGGCAGCCGGAATTCACCCCTCCACTTT.

This clonotype was seen many times. This chain joins TRBV2 and TRBJ1-6; D is undetermined. The V end lost 3 bases, the J end lost 15 bases, and 12 bases lay between the germline ends. The V gene's germline CDR1 is SNHLY and CDR2 FYNNEI. The CDR3 spans 12 residues. In DNA form, the CDR3 reads TGTGCCAGCAGTGATGCCCCTGGAAACCTCCACTTT. The encoded protein is CASSDAPGNLHF.

This clonotype has ten or more counts. The V gene is TRBV19, the J gene TRBJ1-2; 8 nucleotides match TRBD1. The CDR3 runs 15 residues. The trim removed 6 bases at V and 4 bases at J, leaving 10 bases unmatched. The germline gives CDR1 LNHDA, CDR2 SQIVND (reference sequence). CDR3 nucleotides: TGTGCCAGTAGGAGCGGACAGGGAGGAATCTATGGCTACACCTTC. Encoded protein: CASRSGQGGIYGYTF. Complete variable domain (other parts from reference TRBV19 and TRBJ1-2): DGGITQSPKYLFRKEGQNVTLSCEQNLNHDAMYWYRQDPGQGLRLIYYSQIVNDFQKGDIAEGYSVSREKKESFPLTVTSAQKNPTAFYLCASRSGQGGIYGYTFGSGTRLTVV.

The V and J genes are TRBV3-1 and TRBJ2-4; maybe TRBD2 (5 bases). This CDR3 is 15 amino acids long. Trimming removed 3 bases at V and 7 bases at J, with 16 bases between. From germline, CDR1 is LGHDT and CDR2 YNNKEL (reference sequence). In DNA, the CDR3 is TGTGCCAGCAGCCAGGGCCCCAGCCCGGGGAACATTCAGTACTTC. Encoded protein: CASSQGPSPGNIQYF.

Many counts were recorded for this clonotype. The rearrangement uses TRBV6-6 and TRBJ1-5; D unresolved. The CDR3 has 16 residues. CDR1 is MNHNY and CDR2 is SVGAGI in the germline V gene (reference sequence). The V end lost 5 bases, the J end lost 0 bases, and 14 bases lay between the germline ends. The CDR3 bases are TGTGCCAGCAGTACCGCCCCTGTCGGTAGCAATCAGCCCCAGCATTTT. Translated, it gives CASSTAPVGSNQPQHF.

This clonotype was counted a few times. The rearrangement joins TRBV5-4 to TRBJ2-5; D unresolved. Per the germline V gene, CDR1 is SGHNT and CDR2 is YYREEE (reference sequence). The CDR3 extends over 14 amino acids. V was trimmed by 4 bases and J by 5 bases, leaving 15 bases between them. The CDR3 protein is CASSLPGSRETQYF. The CDR3 DNA sequence: TGTGCCAGCAGCCTACCAGGAAGTCGGGAGACCCAGTACTTC.

The table lists this clonotype with a few counts. A read error is possible here, since a much larger clone lies one base away. Here the CDR3 omits its conserved ending phenylalanine or tryptophan, so a read error is the likely source. V gene TRBV5-6 combines with J gene TRBJ2-5, with D maybe TRBD1 (5 bases). Germline V lookup: CDR1 SGHDT, CDR2 YYEEEE. V lost 5 bases, J lost 9 bases, and 14 bases lay in between. This CDR3 is built from 12 residues. In nucleotides, the CDR3 is TGTGCCAGCAGTCAGGGCCTAGGGGCCCAGTACATC. Its translation: CASSQGLGAQYI.

The chain employs TRBV13 and TRBJ1-1, with 7 bases identical to TRBD1. Germline V gene sequence: CDR1 PRHDT, CDR2 FYEKMQ (reference sequence). J gave up 0 bases and V 5 bases, and 3 bases lay outside the gene matches. The CDR3 loop spans 14 amino acids. The CDR3 sequence: CASSEGAMNTEAFF. In nucleotides, the CDR3 is TGTGCCAGCAGCGAGGGGGCCATGAACACTGAAGCTTTCTTT.

In its sample, this clonotype was seen many times. The chain carries TRBV20-1 and TRBJ1-4, with 10 nucleotides matching TRBD1. CDR3 length equals 13 residues. The germline CDR1 and CDR2 sequences are DFQATT and SNEGSKA (reference sequence). Losses at the gene ends were 0 bases for V and 12 bases for J; bases not matched to a gene: 4. CDR3 in DNA: TGCAGTGCTAGAGAAACCGGGACAGGGGAACTGTTTTTT. This codes for CSARETGTGELFF.

There are a few counts of this clonotype. The chain combines TRBV28 with TRBJ1-5, with a weak D call TRBD1 (5 bases). CDR1 and CDR2 (germline): MDHEN, SYDVKM. The ends were cut back, 5 bases at V and 5 bases at J, with 16 bases in the middle. The CDR3 runs 15 residues. The CDR3, as DNA: TGTGCCAGCAGTCCCTTGGACAAGACAGATCAGCCCCAGCATTTT. Its protein is CASSPLDKTDQPQHF.

This clonotype has at least ten counts. This chain links TRBV24-1 with TRBJ2-3; no firm D call. CDR1 is KGHDR, CDR2 SFDVKD, per germline. V was shortened by 5 bases and J by 3 bases, with 11 bases between the two germline ends. CDR3 length equals 14 residues. CDR3 DNA: TGTGCCACCAGTGCCACGACTGTGACAGATACGCAGTATTTT. It yields the protein CATSATTVTDTQYF.

The chain recombines TRBV19 with TRBJ2-1; D possibly corresponds to TRBD1 (5 bases). The V and J ends lost 4 bases and 4 bases respectively, with 8 bases between them. This CDR3 spans 13 amino acids. CDR1 and CDR2 (germline): LNHDA, SQIVND (reference sequence). The CDR3: CASSTTGYNEQFF. In DNA form, the CDR3 reads TGTGCCAGTAGTACAACAGGTTACAATGAGCAGTTCTTC.

A few counts support this clonotype. The chain couples TRBV12-3 or TRBV12-4 to TRBJ2-1, with 7 positions matching TRBD1. With V trimmed by 3 bases and J by 2 bases, 7 bases remained unmatched. There are 16 residues in the CDR3. The CDR3 coding sequence is TGTGCCAGCAGTTTTGTTCGACAGGGTACCTACAATGAGCAGTTCTTC. It translates to CASSFVRQGTYNEQFF.